These 11 T cell receptor beta chains share one sample of origin, sequenced in a study of T-cell reconstitution after alpha-beta-depleted transplantation in children. It was with unique molecular identifiers that the TCRbeta library was prepared. TCRdb re-called the PCR reads with MiXCR, one entry per CDR3 protein. The data show around 270,000 distinct CDR3 sequences, with roughly a tenth seen just once and around 7.5% held by the top ten. Sample: PBMCs, taken before TCRalphabeta/CD19-depleted stem cell transplant. These receptor sequences come from a boy in the first two years of life with acute myeloid leukemia, due to receive a stem cell transplant.

Many counts were recorded for this clonotype. V gene TRBV24-1 combines with J gene TRBJ2-5; D might be TRBD2 (5 bases). Germline CDR1 reads KGHDR; CDR2 reads SFDVKD. The CDR3 is made up of 15 amino acids. The V end was cut by 5 bases, the J end by 4 bases, with 16 bases between. CDR3 loop: CATSVPQAGGETQYF. As DNA, the CDR3 is TGTGCCACCAGTGTCCCCCAGGCGGGTGGAGAGACCCAGTACTTC.

This clonotype came up many times. The chain links TRBV11-2 to TRBJ1-4; no clear D. The germline V gene has CDR1 SGHAT and CDR2 FQNNGV. The CDR3 runs 14 residues. Trimming shortened V by 4 bases and J by 7 bases, and 13 bases separated the two germline ends. The CDR3 nucleotides read TGTGCCAGCAGCTGGGCAGGCAGGATTGAAAAACTGTTTTTT. Translation: CASSWAGRIEKLFF.

This clonotype has only a few counts. This chain connects TRBV5-1 to TRBJ2-3; 8 nucleotides match TRBD2. Germline V gene lookup returns CDR1 SGHRS and CDR2 YFSETQ. The CDR3 has 15 residues. J lost 6 bases, V lost 2 bases, and 8 bases had no gene match. The CDR3 is CASSLNIGGADTQYF. Written as DNA, the CDR3 is TGCGCCAGCAGCTTAAATATCGGGGGGGCGGATACGCAGTATTTT.

Many counts were recorded for this clonotype. The genes are TRBV28 and TRBJ2-7, with no clear D. Per the germline V gene, CDR1 is MDHEN and CDR2 is SYDVKM. The V end lost 2 bases, the J end lost 0 bases, and 14 bases lay between the germline ends. The CDR3 is made up of 16 amino acids. The CDR3 DNA follows: TGTGCCAGCAGTTTAGGCCCGATCGTGAGCTCCTACGAGCAGTACTTC. Translating it yields CASSLGPIVSSYEQYF.

Many counts were recorded for this clonotype. The CDR3 loop is CASSAGRGNQPQHF. CDR3 coding DNA: TGTGCCAGCAGCGCGGGCAGGGGAAATCAGCCCCAGCATTTT. The chain has TRBV5-6 and TRBJ1-5; weak D call: TRBD1 (6 bases). The germline V and J ends were trimmed by 4 bases and 4 bases, with 12 bases remaining between them. Germline-derived CDR1 and CDR2 are SGHDT and YYEEEE. The CDR3 contains 14 residues.

The chain couples TRBV28 to TRBJ2-5; perhaps D is TRBD1 or TRBD2 (5 bases each). This CDR3 region has 14 residues. The V end lost 3 bases, the J end lost 5 bases, and 13 bases lay between the germline ends. Germline loops: CDR1 MDHEN, CDR2 SYDVKM. CDR3 DNA sequence: TGTGCCAGCAGTTTCCCCGGCAGGGAGGAGACCCAGTACTTC. Encoded protein: CASSFPGREETQYF.

A few counts support this clonotype. The chain employs TRBV7-9 and TRBJ1-4, with 8 bases aligning to TRBD1. After removal of 1 base from V and 7 bases from J, the junction contained 5 bases not matched to a gene. The CDR3 contains 15 residues. Germline V lookup: CDR1 SEHNR, CDR2 FQNEAQ (reference sequence). As DNA, the CDR3 is TGTGCCAGCAGCTTAGTGGCAGGGGGCATTGAAAAACTGTTTTTT. Its translation: CASSLVAGGIEKLFF.

The chain uses TRBV7-9 and TRBJ2-3; D unclear. CDR1 is SEHNR and CDR2 is FQNEAQ in the germline V gene (reference sequence). Trimming left V 4 bases short and J 0 bases short, with 8 bases between. This CDR3 is 14 amino acids long. The DNA of the CDR3 is TGTGCCAGCAGCTACGTACGGAGCACAGATACGCAGTATTTT. Translating it yields CASSYVRSTDTQYF. The whole variable domain, filled in from reference TRBV7-9 and TRBJ2-3, reads DTGVSQNPRHKITKRGQNVTFRCDPISEHNRLYWYRQTLGQGPEFLTYFQNEAQLEKSRLLSDRFSAERPKGSFSTLEIQRTEQGDSAMYLCASSYVRSTDTQYFGPGTRLTVL.

This clonotype was recorded at least ten times. Here the CDR3 DNA reads TGTGCCAGCAGTCCGGGTACAGGGGGCACTTACGAGCAGTACTTC. It specifies CASSPGTGGTYEQYF. The rearrangement links TRBV12-3 or TRBV12-4 to TRBJ2-7; 9 bases are shared with TRBD1. The V and J ends lost 5 bases and 4 bases, in that order; junction bases with no gene match: 9. The CDR3 consists of 15 residues.

This clonotype has at least ten counts. The gene calls are TRBV7-2 and TRBJ1-4; the D gene is possibly TRBD1 (6 bases). Looked up from germline, CDR1 is SGHTA and CDR2 is FQGNSA. This CDR3 comprises 13 residues. The V gene lost 1 base and the J gene lost 10 bases, with 10 bases spanning the gap. The CDR3 coding sequence is TGTGCCAGCAGCTTAGACAGGGCTGGAAAACTGTTTTTT. Protein product: CASSLDRAGKLFF.

This clonotype has a count of ten or more. The chain combines TRBV5-1 with TRBJ1-2; TRBD1 is a possible D gene (6 bases). The CDR3 length is 14 residues. From germline, CDR1 is SGHRS and CDR2 YFSETQ. Trimming took off 2 bases at V and 2 bases at J, with 10 bases between the two ends. The CDR3 reads CASSFRTANYGYTF. The CDR3 coding sequence is TGCGCCAGCAGCTTCCGGACAGCCAACTATGGCTACACCTTC.